A single sample is the source of the 22 T cell receptor beta chains below, sequenced in a study of control samples from healthy donors and cancer patients. Generated by immunoSEQ multiplex PCR, the TCRdb table keeps only in-frame clones and is missing some. The repertoire consists of about 150,000 clones, with 93% occurring once and the leading ten covering under 7%. Sample: blood. These receptors were taken from a man aged 18 to 30 in good health.

This chain connects TRBV6-5 to TRBJ2-2; D ambiguous. This CDR3 spans 13 amino acids. Germline values: CDR1 MNHEY, CDR2 SVGAGI. V was pared by 2 bases and J by 7 bases, with 8 bases between. CDR3: CASSYGTSGELFF. CDR3 bases: TGTGCCAGCAGTTACGGAACGAGCGGGGAGCTGTTTTTT.

The chain has TRBV29-1 and TRBJ2-7, with D perhaps TRBD2 (5 bases). The V end was cut by 3 bases, the J end by 0 bases, with 15 bases between. Germline values: CDR1 SQVTM, CDR2 ANQGSEA. The length of the CDR3 is 15 residues. CDR3 DNA: TGCAGCGTTGAGAGTGGAACGGGGAGCTCCTACGAGCAGTACTTC. Amino acids: CSVESGTGSSYEQYF.

The chain joins TRBV29-1 to TRBJ1-1; D not resolved. Trimming shortened V by 6 bases and J by 0 bases, and 11 bases separated the two germline ends. The length of the CDR3 is 13 residues. CDR1 and CDR2 (germline): SQVTM, ANQGSEA. CDR3 protein: CSVERALNTEAFF. For the CDR3, the DNA is TGCAGCGTGGAGAGGGCCCTGAACACTGAAGCTTTCTTT.

This chain connects TRBV27 to TRBJ2-7; D is ambiguous. The V and J ends lost 0 bases and 6 bases respectively, with 18 bases between them. Per the germline V gene, CDR1 is MNHEY and CDR2 is SMNVEV (reference sequence). The CDR3 has 16 amino acids. The CDR3 loop is CASSLSSGVGPPEQYF. CDR3 nucleotide sequence: TGTGCCAGCAGTTTATCGAGTGGGGTAGGGCCTCCCGAGCAGTACTTC.

The chain employs TRBV28 and TRBJ1-4; D is unresolved. CDR1 is MDHEN and CDR2 is SYDVKM in the germline V gene. This CDR3 has 15 residues. V lost 10 bases and J 8 bases, leaving 23 bases between the germline ends. The CDR3 region is CATLSMMGGGEKLFF. The CDR3 DNA sequence: TGTGCCACCCTTTCGATGATGGGCGGCGGGGAAAAACTGTTTTTT.

The table lists this clone with a count of one. The chain carries TRBV4-3 and TRBJ2-1; 9 positions agree with TRBD1. Trimming took 3 bases from V and 8 from J; bases not matched to a gene: 2. The CDR3 has 13 residues. The germline CDR1 and CDR2 sequences are LGHNA and YSLEER. The DNA for the CDR3 is TGCGCCAGCAGCCATCACAGGGGGCATGAGCAGTTCTTC. Amino acid sequence: CASSHHRGHEQFF.

The rearrangement links TRBV4-3 to TRBJ1-1, with D uncertain. Germline-derived CDR1 and CDR2 are LGHNA and YSLEER. Trimming shortened V by 4 bases and J by 3 bases, and 9 bases separated the two germline ends. The CDR3 is made up of 13 amino acids. In DNA, the CDR3 is TGCGCCAGCAGCCTTCGTCCCCACACTGAAGCTTTCTTT. The encoded protein is CASSLRPHTEAFF.

The chain joins TRBV7-9 to TRBJ2-7; D remains ambiguous. With 3 bases removed from V and 0 bases from J, the gap between germline ends came to 6 bases. The CDR3 is 13 residues long. From germline, CDR1 is SEHNR and CDR2 FQNEAQ (reference sequence). The CDR3 DNA is TGTGCCAGCAGCTTTGAAAGCTCCTACGAGCAGTACTTC. It encodes CASSFESSYEQYF.

The rearrangement uses TRBV28 and TRBJ1-2; the D gene is possibly TRBD1 (6 bases). Between the trimmed V and J ends, which lost 4 bases and 4 bases, there was a span of 13 bases. The CDR3 spans 14 residues. CDR1 and CDR2 (germline): MDHEN, SYDVKM. The CDR3 protein is CASSSGQSVYGYTF. The CDR3 DNA follows: TGTGCCAGCAGTTCAGGACAGTCGGTCTATGGCTACACCTTC.

The chain couples TRBV4-2 to TRBJ1-1, with 10 bases matching TRBD1. CDR1 is LGHNA, CDR2 YNFKEQ, per germline. The V gene end was trimmed by 9 bases and the J gene end by 6 bases; junction bases not matched to a gene: 4. This CDR3 spans 12 amino acids. Here the CDR3 reads CASRDRGPEAFF. The CDR3 bases are TGTGCCAGTCGGGACAGGGGACCTGAAGCTTTCTTT.

V usage is TRBV12-5 and J usage is TRBJ1-5; D unresolved. The CDR3 runs to 11 residues. V was cut by 5 bases and J by 5 bases, with 4 bases left in between. Germline V gene sequence: CDR1 LGHNT, CDR2 FRNRAP. DNA for the CDR3: TGTGCTAGTGGTCCATATCAGCCCCAGCATTTT. This translates into CASGPYQPQHF.

V is TRBV19 and J is TRBJ2-2; a weak D match, TRBD2 (5 bases). The length of the CDR3 is 15 residues. The germline CDR1 and CDR2 sequences are LNHDA and SQIVND (reference sequence). V was cut by 6 bases and J by 2 bases, with 13 bases left in between. The CDR3 region is CASSTWELNTGELFF. The CDR3 nucleotides read TGTGCCAGTAGCACCTGGGAGCTTAACACCGGGGAGCTGTTTTTT. Looking up the rest from reference TRBV19 and TRBJ2-2 gives the full variable domain: DGGITQSPKYLFRKEGQNVTLSCEQNLNHDAMYWYRQDPGQGLRLIYYSQIVNDFQKGDIAEGYSVSREKKESFPLTVTSAQKNPTAFYLCASSTWELNTGELFFGEGSRLTVL.

The gene calls are TRBV7-9 and TRBJ1-3; D gene uncertain. Germline V gene sequence: CDR1 SEHNR, CDR2 FQNEAQ (reference sequence). Trimming left V 5 bases short and J 0 bases short, with 11 bases between. The CDR3 totals 15 residues. CDR3 coding DNA: TGTGCCAGCAGCGTTGCCTCCTCCTCTGGAAACACCATATATTTT. Amino acids: CASSVASSSGNTIYF.

V usage is TRBV6-6 and J usage is TRBJ1-5; 9 nucleotides match TRBD1. Germline lookup yields CDR1 MNHNY and CDR2 SVGAGI (reference sequence). The CDR3 consists of 21 residues. V lost 5 bases and J lost 0; bases outside the gene matches: 20. The DNA for the CDR3 is TGTGCCAGCAGTCCGTTACCTAGGACAGGGGACAATAAATATAGCAATCAGCCCCAGCATTTT. Its translation: CASSPLPRTGDNKYSNQPQHF.

This clone was seen just once. The CDR3 region has the DNA TGTGCCAGCACCTTGAGGGAGACCCAGTACTTC. Residues: CASTLRETQYF. The rearrangement links TRBV7-8 to TRBJ2-5; D remains ambiguous. Germline V gene sequence: CDR1 SGHVS, CDR2 FQNEAQ. The CDR3 length is 11 residues. V gave up 7 bases and J gave up 5 bases, with 8 bases separating them.

V usage is TRBV10-3 and J usage is TRBJ2-7; 8 bases fit TRBD2. V dropped 10 bases and J dropped 5; count of bases not matched to a gene: 10. In germline, CDR1 is ENHRY, CDR2 SYGVKD. This CDR3 contains 13 residues. CDR3 in DNA: TGTGCCACCACAAGACTAGCGACAGACGAGCAGTACTTC. Encoded protein: CATTRLATDEQYF.

The genes are TRBV3-1 (or the pseudogene TRBV3-2) and TRBJ2-1; a possible D gene is TRBD2 (6 bases). CDR1 LGHDT and CDR2 YNNKEL come from the germline V gene (reference sequence). V lost 3 bases and J lost 9, with 21 bases in between. The CDR3 length is 16 residues. CDR3 in DNA: TGTGCCAGCAGCCACAGCTTAGGCAGGCGGGGTTCTGAGCAGTTCTTC. It codes for CASSHSLGRRGSEQFF.

The chain links TRBV5-5 to TRBJ2-5; TRBD1 matches 7 bases. The CDR3 covers 15 residues. Germline V gene sequence: CDR1 SGHKS, CDR2 YYEKEE (reference sequence). Losses at the gene ends were 4 bases for V and 0 bases for J; bases not matched to a gene: 6. The CDR3 here is CASSRQGGYQETQYF. CDR3 DNA sequence: TGTGCCAGCAGCCGACAGGGTGGGTACCAAGAGACCCAGTACTTC.

This clone was observed once. The rearrangement uses TRBV13 and TRBJ1-6; D uncertain. Trimming stripped 4 bases from V and 10 bases from J, with 20 bases between. CDR1 is PRHDT, CDR2 FYEKMQ, per germline (reference sequence). The CDR3 has 16 residues. The DNA for the CDR3 is TGTGCCAGCAGCTCAACGGAGGCGGGGAGTGGGTCACCCCTCCACTTT. This sequence encodes CASSSTEAGSGSPLHF.

This rearrangement joins TRBV6-5 to TRBJ1-4, with D unclear. The CDR3 sequence is 11 residues long. Trimming left V 6 bases short and J 14 bases short, with 13 bases between. Per the germline V gene, CDR1 is MNHEY and CDR2 is SVGAGI. The CDR3 here is CASSPGLGLFF. CDR3 in DNA: TGTGCCAGCAGCCCCGGACTAGGCCTGTTTTTT.

The V gene is TRBV7-9, the J gene TRBJ1-1; D is undetermined. The CDR3 loop spans 14 amino acids. CDR1 is SEHNR and CDR2 is FQNEAQ in the germline V gene (reference sequence). V was trimmed by 5 bases and J by 1 base, leaving 11 bases between them. CDR3 sequence reads: CASSPAGANTEAFF. CDR3 nucleotides: TGTGCCAGCAGCCCAGCGGGAGCGAACACTGAAGCTTTCTTT.

The rearrangement links TRBV21-1 to TRBJ2-5. TRBV21-1 counts as a pseudogene. The CDR3 runs to 21 residues. The CDR3 spells CASSKGGWKQGKGGIQETQYF. The CDR3 nucleotides read TGTGCCAGCAGCAAAGGAGGCTGGAAACAGGGAAAAGGGGGGATCCAAGAGACCCAGTACTTC.